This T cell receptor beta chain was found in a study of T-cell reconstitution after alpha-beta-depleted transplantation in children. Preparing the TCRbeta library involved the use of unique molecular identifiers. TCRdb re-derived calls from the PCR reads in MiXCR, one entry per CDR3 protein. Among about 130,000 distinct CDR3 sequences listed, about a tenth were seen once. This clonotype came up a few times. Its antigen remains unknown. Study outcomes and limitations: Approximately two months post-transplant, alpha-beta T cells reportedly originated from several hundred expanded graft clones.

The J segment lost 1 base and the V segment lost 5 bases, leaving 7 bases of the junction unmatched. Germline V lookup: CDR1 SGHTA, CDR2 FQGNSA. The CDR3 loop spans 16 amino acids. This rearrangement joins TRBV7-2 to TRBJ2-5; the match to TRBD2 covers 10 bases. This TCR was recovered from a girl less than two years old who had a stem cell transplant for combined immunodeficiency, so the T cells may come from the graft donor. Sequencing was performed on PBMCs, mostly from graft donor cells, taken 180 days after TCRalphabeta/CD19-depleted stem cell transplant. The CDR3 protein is CASSTRTSGFQETQYF. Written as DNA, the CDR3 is TGTGCCAGCAGCACCAGGACTAGCGGATTCCAAGAGACCCAGTACTTC.